This T cell receptor beta chain was sequenced during a study of T cells after yellow fever vaccination. The CDR3 covers 16 residues. Germline assignment: CDR1 LGHNA and CDR2 YNFKEQ. V was shortened by 0 bases and J by 0 bases, with 10 bases between the two germline ends. Findings of the study overall: Post-booster reappearance was seen for most primary-vaccination clones (just under 97% CD4, 80% to 90% CD8).

This clonotype showed up many times. Its target is unknown. TCRdb recomputed calls from the 5' RACE reads with MiXCR, one row per CDR3 protein. The sample shows 250,000 to 300,000 distinct CDR3 sequences, 8.5% to 10% of them seen only once. The clonotype comes from a man younger than 35 who received the YFV17D yellow fever vaccine. The sample here was CD4+ T cells sorted from PBMCs, taken 5 days after the yellow fever booster vaccination. This chain uses TRBV4-2 with TRBJ2-3; D tentatively reads TRBD1 or TRBD2 (5 bases each). The CDR3 nucleotides read TGTGCCAGCAGCCAAGATGACGGGGCGAGCACAGATACGCAGTATTTT. Translation gives CASSQDDGASTDTQYF.